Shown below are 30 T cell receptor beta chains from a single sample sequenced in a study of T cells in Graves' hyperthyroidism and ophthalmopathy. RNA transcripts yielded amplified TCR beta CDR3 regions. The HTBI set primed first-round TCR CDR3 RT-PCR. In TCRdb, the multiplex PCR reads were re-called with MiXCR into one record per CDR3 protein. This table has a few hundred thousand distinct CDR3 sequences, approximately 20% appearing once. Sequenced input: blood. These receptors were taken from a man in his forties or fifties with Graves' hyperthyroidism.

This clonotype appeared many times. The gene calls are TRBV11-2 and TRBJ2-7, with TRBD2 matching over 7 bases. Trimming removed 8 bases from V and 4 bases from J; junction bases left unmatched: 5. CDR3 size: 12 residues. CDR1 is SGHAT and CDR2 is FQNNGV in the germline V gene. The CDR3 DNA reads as TGTGCCAGCTTGGGGGGGGAGTACGAGCAGTACTTC. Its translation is CASLGGEYEQYF. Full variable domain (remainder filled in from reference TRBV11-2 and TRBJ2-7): EAGVAQSPRYKIIEKRQSVAFWCNPISGHATLYWYQQILGQGPKLLIQFQNNGVVDDSQLPKDRFSAERLKGVDSTLKIQPAKLEDSAVYLCASLGGEYEQYFGPGTRLTVT.

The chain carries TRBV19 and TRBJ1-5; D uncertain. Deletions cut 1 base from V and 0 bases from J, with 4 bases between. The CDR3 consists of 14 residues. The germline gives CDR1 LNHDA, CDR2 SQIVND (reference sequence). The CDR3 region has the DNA TGTGCCAGTAGTATAGGGGATAGCAATCAGCCCCAGCATTTT. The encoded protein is CASSIGDSNQPQHF.

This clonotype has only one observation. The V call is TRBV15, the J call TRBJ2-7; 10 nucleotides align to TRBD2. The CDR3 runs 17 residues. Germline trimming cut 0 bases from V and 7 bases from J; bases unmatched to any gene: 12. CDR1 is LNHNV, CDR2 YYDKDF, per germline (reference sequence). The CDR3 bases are TGTGCCACCAGCAGAGATCTCGCCCCGGGGACTAGCGAAGAGCAGTACTTC. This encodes CATSRDLAPGTSEEQYF.

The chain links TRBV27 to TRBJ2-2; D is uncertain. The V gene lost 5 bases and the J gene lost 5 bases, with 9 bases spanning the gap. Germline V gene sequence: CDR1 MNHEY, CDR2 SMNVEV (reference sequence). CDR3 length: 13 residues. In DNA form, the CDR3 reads TGTGCCAGCAGTCCGGTTGTTACCGGGGAGCTGTTTTTT. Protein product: CASSPVVTGELFF.

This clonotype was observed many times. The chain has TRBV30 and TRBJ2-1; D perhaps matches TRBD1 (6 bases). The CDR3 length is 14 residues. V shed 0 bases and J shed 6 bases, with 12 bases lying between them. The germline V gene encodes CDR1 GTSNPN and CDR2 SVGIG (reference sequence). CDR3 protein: CAWSVRRRGNEQFF. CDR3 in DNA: TGTGCCTGGAGTGTACGGCGCAGGGGCAATGAGCAGTTCTTC.

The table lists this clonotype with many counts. The CDR3 nucleotides read TGTGCCAGCAGCTTAGGTGGGGAAGGGCCCCAGCATTTT. It translates to CASSLGGEGPQHF. J is TRBJ1-5 and V is TRBV7-9; D gene unclear. Trimming pared 1 base from V and 9 bases from J, leaving 10 bases between. This CDR3 comprises 13 residues. Germline V gives CDR1 SEHNR, CDR2 FQNEAQ (reference sequence).

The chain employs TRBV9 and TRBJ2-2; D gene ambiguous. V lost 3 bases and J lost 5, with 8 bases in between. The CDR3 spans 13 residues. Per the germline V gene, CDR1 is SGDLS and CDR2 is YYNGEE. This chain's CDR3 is CASSGTTTGELFF. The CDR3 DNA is TGTGCCAGCAGCGGAACGACGACCGGGGAGCTGTTTTTT.

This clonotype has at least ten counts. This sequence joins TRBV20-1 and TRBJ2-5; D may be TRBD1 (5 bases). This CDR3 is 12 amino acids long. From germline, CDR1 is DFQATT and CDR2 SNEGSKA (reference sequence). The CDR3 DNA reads TGCAGCGACGTCAGGGATATGGAGACCCAGTACTTC. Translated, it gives CSDVRDMETQYF.

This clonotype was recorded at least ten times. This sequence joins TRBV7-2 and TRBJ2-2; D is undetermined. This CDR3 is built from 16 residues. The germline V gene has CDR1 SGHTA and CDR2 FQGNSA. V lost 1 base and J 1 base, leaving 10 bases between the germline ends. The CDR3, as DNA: TGTGCCAGCAGCTTAGTCCAGATACAGAACACCGGGGAGCTGTTTTTT. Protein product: CASSLVQIQNTGELFF.

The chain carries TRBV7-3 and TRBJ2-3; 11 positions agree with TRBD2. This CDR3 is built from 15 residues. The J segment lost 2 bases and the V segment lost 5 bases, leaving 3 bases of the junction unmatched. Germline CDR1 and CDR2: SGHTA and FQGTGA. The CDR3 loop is CASSRLAGLTDTQYF. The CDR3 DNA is TGTGCCAGCAGCCGACTAGCGGGGCTCACAGATACGCAGTATTTT.

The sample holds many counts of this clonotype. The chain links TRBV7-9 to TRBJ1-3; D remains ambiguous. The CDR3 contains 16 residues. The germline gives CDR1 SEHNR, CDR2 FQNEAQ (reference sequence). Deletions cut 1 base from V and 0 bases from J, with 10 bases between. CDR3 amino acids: CASSLGQWGSGNTIYF. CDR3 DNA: TGTGCCAGCAGCTTAGGACAATGGGGCTCTGGAAACACCATATATTTT.

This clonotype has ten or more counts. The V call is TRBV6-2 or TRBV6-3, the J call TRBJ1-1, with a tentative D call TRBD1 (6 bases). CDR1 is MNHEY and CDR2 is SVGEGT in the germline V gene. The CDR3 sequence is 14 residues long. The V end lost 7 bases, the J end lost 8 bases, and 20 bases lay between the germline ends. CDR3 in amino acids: CASKRTASGLEAFF. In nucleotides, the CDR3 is TGTGCCAGCAAACGGACAGCTTCGGGATTAGAAGCTTTCTTT.

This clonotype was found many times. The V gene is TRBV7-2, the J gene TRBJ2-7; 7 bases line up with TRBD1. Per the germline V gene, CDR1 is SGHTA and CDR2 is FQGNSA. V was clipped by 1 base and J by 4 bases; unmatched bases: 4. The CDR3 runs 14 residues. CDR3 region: CASSLVVQGYEQYF. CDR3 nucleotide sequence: TGTGCCAGCAGCTTAGTCGTACAGGGGTACGAGCAGTACTTC.

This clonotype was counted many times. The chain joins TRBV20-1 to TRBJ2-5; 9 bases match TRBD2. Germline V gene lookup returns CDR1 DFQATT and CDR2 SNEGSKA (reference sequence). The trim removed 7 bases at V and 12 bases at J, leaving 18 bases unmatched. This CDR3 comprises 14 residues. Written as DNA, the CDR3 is TGCAGTGGAGTATCGCTGGCGGGGGGGCCAGTTGAGTACTTC. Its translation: CSGVSLAGGPVEYF.

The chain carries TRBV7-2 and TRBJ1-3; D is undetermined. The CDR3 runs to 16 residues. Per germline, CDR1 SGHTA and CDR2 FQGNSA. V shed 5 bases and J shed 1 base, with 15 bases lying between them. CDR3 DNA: TGTGCCAGCAGCCCTCCTGGGAGGTCTTCTGGAAACACCATATATTTT. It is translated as CASSPPGRSSGNTIYF.

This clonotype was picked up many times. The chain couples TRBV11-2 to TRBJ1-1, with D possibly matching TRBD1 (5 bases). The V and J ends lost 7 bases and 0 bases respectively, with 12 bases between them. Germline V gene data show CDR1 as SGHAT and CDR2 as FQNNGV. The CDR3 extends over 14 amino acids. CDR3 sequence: CASNFLGLNTEAFF. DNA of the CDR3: TGTGCCAGCAACTTCTTGGGACTGAACACTGAAGCTTTCTTT. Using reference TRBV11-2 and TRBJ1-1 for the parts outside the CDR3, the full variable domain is EAGVAQSPRYKIIEKRQSVAFWCNPISGHATLYWYQQILGQGPKLLIQFQNNGVVDDSQLPKDRFSAERLKGVDSTLKIQPAKLEDSAVYLCASNFLGLNTEAFFGQGTRLTVV.

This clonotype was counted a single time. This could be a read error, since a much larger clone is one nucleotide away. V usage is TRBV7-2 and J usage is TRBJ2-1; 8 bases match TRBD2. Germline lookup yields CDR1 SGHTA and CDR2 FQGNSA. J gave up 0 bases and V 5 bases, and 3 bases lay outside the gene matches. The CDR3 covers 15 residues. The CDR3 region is CASSPGGASYNEQFF. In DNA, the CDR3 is TGTGCCAGCAGCCCCGGGGGGGCCTCCTACAATGAGCAGTTCTTC.

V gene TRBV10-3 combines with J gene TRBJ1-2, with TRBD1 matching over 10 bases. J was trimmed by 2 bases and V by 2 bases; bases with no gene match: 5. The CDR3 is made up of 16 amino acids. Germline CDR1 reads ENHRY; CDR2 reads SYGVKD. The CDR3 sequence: CAISETGTGENYGYTF. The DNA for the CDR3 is TGTGCCATCAGTGAGACCGGGACAGGGGAGAACTATGGCTACACCTTC.

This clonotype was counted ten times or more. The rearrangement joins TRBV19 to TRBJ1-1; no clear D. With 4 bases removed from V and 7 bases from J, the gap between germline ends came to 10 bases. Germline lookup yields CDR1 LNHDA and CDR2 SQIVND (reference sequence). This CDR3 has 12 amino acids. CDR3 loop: CASSTDGIEAFF. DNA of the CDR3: TGTGCCAGTAGTACCGACGGAATTGAAGCTTTCTTT. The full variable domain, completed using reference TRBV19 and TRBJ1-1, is DGGITQSPKYLFRKEGQNVTLSCEQNLNHDAMYWYRQDPGQGLRLIYYSQIVNDFQKGDIAEGYSVSREKKESFPLTVTSAQKNPTAFYLCASSTDGIEAFFGQGTRLTVV.

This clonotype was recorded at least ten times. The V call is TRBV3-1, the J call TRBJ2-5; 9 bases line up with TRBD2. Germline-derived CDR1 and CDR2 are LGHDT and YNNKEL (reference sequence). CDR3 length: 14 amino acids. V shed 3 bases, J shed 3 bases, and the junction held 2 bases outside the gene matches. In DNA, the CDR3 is TGTGCCAGCAGCCAGGCGGGGGGGGAAGAGACCCAGTACTTC. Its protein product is CASSQAGGEETQYF.

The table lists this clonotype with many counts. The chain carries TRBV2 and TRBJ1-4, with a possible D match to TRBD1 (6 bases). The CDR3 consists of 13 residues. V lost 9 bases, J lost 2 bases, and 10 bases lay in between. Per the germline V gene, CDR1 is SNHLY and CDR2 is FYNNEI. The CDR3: CASSGGTNEKLFF. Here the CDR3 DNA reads TGTGCCAGTTCTGGGGGCACTAATGAAAAACTGTTTTTT. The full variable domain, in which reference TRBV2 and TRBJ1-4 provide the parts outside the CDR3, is EPEVTQTPSHQVTQMGQEVILRCVPISNHLYFYWYRQILGQKVEFLVSFYNNEISEKSEIFDDQFSVERPDGSNFTLKIRSTKLEDSAMYFCASSGGTNEKLFFGSGTQLSVL.

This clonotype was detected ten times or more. The CDR3 DNA reads TGTGCCAGCAAGAAAGGGACTAGCTCCTACAATGAGCAGTTCTTC. It yields the protein CASKKGTSSYNEQFF. The chain links TRBV27 to TRBJ2-1; 8 nucleotides agree with TRBD2. Germline V gene sequence: CDR1 MNHEY, CDR2 SMNVEV (reference sequence). After removal of 7 bases from V and 0 bases from J, the junction contained 5 bases not matched to a gene. The length of the CDR3 is 15 residues.

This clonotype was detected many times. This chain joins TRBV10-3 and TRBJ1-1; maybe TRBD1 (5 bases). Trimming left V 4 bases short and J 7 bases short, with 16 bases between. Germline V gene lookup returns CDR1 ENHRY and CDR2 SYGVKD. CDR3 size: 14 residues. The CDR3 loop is CAISATGGSGEAFF. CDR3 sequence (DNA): TGTGCCATCAGTGCCACCGGGGGGAGCGGTGAAGCTTTCTTT.

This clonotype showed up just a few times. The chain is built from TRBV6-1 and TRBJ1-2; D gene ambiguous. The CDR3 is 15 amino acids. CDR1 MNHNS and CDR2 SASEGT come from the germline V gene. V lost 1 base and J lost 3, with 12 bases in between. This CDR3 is CASSEGGPGDYGYTF. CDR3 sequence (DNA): TGTGCCAGCAGTGAAGGAGGCCCGGGTGACTATGGCTACACCTTC.

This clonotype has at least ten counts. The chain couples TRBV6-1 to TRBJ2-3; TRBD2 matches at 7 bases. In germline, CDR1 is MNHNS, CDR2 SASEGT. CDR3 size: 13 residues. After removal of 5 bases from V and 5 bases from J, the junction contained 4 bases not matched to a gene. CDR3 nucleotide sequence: TGTGCCAGCAGTTTAGGGAGGGGAGATACGCAGTATTTT. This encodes CASSLGRGDTQYF.

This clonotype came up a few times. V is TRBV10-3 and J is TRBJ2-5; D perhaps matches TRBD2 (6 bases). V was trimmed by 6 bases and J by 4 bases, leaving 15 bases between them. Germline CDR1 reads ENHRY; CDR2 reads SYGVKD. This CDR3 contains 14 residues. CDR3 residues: CAIRGDSGTETQYF. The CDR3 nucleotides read TGTGCCATCAGGGGGGACTCAGGGACAGAGACCCAGTACTTC.

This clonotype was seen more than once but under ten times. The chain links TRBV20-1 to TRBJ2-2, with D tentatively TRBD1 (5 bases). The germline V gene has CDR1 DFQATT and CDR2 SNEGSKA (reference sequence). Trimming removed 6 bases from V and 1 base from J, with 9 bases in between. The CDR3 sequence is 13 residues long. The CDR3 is CSAIDRNTGELFF. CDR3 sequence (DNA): TGCAGTGCAATCGACAGGAACACCGGGGAGCTGTTTTTT.

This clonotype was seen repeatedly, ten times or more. The CDR3 DNA reads as TGTGCCAGCAGCTTGTGGACAGGGCTCGATGGTGATGAGCAGTTCTTC. Its translation is CASSLWTGLDGDEQFF. The V call is TRBV5-5, the J call TRBJ2-1, with 8 positions matching TRBD1. The length of the CDR3 is 16 residues. From germline, CDR1 is SGHKS and CDR2 YYEKEE (reference sequence). The V and J ends lost 1 base and 8 bases, in that order; junction bases with no gene match: 11.

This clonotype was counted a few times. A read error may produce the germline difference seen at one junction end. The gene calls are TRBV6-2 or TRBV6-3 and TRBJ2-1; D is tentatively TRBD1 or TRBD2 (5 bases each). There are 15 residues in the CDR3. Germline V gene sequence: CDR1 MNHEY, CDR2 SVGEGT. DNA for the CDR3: TGTGCCAGCAGTATGGGACCGCCTTCCTACAATGGGCAGTTCTTC. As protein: CASSMGPPSYNGQFF.

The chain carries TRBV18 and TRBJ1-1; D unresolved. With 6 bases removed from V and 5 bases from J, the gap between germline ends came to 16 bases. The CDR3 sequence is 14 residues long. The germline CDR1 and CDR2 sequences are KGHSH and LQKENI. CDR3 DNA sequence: TGTGCCAGCTCGCCCACAACAGCGGAAACTGAAGCTTTCTTT. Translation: CASSPTTAETEAFF.